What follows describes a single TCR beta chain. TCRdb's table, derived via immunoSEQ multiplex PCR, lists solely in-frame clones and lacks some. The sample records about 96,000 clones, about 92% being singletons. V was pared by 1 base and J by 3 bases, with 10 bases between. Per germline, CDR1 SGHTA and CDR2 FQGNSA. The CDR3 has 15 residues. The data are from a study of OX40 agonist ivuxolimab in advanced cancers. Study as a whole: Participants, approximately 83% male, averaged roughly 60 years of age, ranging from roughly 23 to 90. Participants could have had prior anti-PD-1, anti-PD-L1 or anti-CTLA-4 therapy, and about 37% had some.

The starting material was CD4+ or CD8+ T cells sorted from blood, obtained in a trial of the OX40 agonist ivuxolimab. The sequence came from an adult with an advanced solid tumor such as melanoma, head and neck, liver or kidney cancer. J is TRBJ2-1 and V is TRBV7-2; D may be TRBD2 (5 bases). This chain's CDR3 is CASSLEAEVYNEQFF. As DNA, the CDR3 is TGTGCCAGCAGCTTAGAAGCGGAGGTCTACAATGAGCAGTTCTTC.